This T cell receptor (beta chain) was found in a study of blood T cell repertoires in COVID-19. This CDR3 spans 16 amino acids. Per germline, CDR1 SNHLY and CDR2 FYNNEI. V was trimmed by 6 bases and J by 0 bases, leaving 16 bases between them. TCRdb's copy holds only in-frame clones and misses some; the assay was immunoSEQ multiplex PCR. In the table there are a few hundred thousand clones, 88% of which are singletons. Input material: peripheral blood. The TCR sequence derives from a woman aged 45-65 years with COVID-19, enrolled during active disease. The chain carries TRBV2 and TRBJ2-3; TRBD2 might be the D (6 bases). The CDR3: CASRRGLPESTDTQYF. DNA for the CDR3: TGTGCCAGCAGGAGGGGACTTCCCGAAAGCACAGATACGCAGTATTTT.